Sequencing of this TCR beta chain was carried out in a study of sequential checkpoint blockade in melanoma. Whole-study context: Arm A got nivolumab then ipilimumab; arm B the reverse, 1:1. Maintenance nivolumab came after either treatment sequence.

The sample's treatment: randomized to nivolumab then ipilimumab (arm A) or the reverse (arm B). The CDR3 has 14 amino acids. V dropped 1 base and J dropped 3 bases, with 10 bases sitting between them. Germline CDR1 SGHRS, CDR2 YFSETQ. This table comes from immunoSEQ multiplex PCR, and its TCRdb copy is limited to in-frame clones, with some not included. This table holds 1,400 to 1,500 clones, roughly 22% found once. V gene TRBV5-1 combines with J gene TRBJ2-5, with D possibly called TRBD1 or TRBD2 (6 bases each). This material consisted of tumor tissue (inferred from file names), taken from a patient given nivolumab and ipilimumab in sequence. This sequence was found in a human donor with melanoma. CDR3 protein: CASSLRGPEETQYF. The DNA of the CDR3 is TGCGCCAGCAGCTTGCGGGGGCCCGAAGAGACCCAGTACTTC.